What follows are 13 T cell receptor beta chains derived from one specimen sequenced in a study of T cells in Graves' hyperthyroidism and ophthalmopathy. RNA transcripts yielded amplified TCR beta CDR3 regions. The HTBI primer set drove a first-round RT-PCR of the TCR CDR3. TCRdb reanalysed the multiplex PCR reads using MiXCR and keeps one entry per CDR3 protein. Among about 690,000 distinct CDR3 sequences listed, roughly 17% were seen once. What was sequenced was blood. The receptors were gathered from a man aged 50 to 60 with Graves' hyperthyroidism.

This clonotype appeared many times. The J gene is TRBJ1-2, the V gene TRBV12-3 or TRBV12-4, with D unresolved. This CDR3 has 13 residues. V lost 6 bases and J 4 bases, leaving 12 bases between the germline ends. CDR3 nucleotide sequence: TGTGCCAGCAGCGAGCTCAACCGCTATGGCTACACCTTC. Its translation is CASSELNRYGYTF.

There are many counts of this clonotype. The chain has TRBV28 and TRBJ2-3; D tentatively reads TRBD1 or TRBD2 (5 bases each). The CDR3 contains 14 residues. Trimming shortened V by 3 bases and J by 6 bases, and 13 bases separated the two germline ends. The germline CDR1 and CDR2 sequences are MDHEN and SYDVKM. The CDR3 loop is CASSFRQGADTQYF. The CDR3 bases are TGTGCCAGCAGTTTTCGGCAGGGAGCGGATACGCAGTATTTT.

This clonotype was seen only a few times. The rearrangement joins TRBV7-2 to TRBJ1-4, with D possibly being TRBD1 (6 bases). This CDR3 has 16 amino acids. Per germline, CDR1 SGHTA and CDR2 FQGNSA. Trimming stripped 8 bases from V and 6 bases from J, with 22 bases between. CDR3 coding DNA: TGTGCCAGCGGCCGGGGAGCGACAGGCTGGGATGAAAAACTGTTTTTT. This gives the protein CASGRGATGWDEKLFF. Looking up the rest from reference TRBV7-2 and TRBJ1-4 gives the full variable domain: GAGVSQSPSNKVTEKGKDVELRCDPISGHTALYWYRQSLGQGLEFLIYFQGNSAPDKSGLPSDRFSAERTGGSVSTLTIQRTQQEDSAVYLCASGRGATGWDEKLFFGSGTQLSVL.

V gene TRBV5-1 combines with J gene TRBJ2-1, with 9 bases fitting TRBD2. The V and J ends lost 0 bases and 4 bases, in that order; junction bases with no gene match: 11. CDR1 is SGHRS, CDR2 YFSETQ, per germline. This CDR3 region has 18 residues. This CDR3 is CASSLAAPTSGFYNEQFF. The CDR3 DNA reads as TGCGCCAGCAGCTTGGCCGCCCCCACTAGCGGGTTTTACAATGAGCAGTTCTTC.

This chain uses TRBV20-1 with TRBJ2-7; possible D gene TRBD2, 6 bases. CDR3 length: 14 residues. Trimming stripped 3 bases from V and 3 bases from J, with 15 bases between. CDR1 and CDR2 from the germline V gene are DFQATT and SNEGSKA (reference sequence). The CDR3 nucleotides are TGCAGTGCTAGTGTCCGGAGGGACGGCTACGAGCAGTACTTC. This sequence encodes CSASVRRDGYEQYF.

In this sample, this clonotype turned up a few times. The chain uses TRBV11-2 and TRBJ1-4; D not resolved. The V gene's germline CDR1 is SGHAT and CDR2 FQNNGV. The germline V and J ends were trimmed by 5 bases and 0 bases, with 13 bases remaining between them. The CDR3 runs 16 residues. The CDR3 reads CASSRSRVATNEKLFF. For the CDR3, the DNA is TGTGCCAGCAGCCGAAGTCGGGTTGCAACTAATGAAAAACTGTTTTTT.

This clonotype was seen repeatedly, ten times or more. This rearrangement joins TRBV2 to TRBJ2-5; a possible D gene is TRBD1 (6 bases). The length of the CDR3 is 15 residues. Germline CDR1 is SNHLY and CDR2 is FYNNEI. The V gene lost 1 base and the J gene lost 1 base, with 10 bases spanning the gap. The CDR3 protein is CASSEDQGTQETQYF. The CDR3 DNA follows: TGTGCCAGCAGTGAAGATCAGGGGACCCAAGAGACCCAGTACTTC.

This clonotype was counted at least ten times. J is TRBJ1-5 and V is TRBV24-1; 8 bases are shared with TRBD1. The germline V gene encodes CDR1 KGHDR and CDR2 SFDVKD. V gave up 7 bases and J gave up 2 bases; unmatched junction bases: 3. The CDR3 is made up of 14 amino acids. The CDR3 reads CATSPGQGNQPQHF. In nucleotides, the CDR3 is TGTGCCACCAGCCCGGGACAGGGCAATCAGCCCCAGCATTTT.

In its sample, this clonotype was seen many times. CDR3 DNA: TGTGCCAGCAGCTTATTGGGACAGAGCTCTGGGGCCAACGTCCTGACTTTC. Translation: CASSLLGQSSGANVLTF. This rearrangement joins TRBV11-2 to TRBJ2-6, with TRBD1 matching 7 bases. J gave up 0 bases and V 2 bases, and 4 bases lay outside the gene matches. From germline, CDR1 is SGHAT and CDR2 FQNNGV. There are 17 residues in the CDR3.

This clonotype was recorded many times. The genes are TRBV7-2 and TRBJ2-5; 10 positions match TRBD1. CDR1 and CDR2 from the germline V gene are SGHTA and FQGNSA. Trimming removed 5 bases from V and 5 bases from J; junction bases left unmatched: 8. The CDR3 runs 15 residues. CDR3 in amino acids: CASSHPTGGLETQYF. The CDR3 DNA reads TGTGCCAGCAGCCACCCGACAGGGGGCCTTGAGACCCAGTACTTC.

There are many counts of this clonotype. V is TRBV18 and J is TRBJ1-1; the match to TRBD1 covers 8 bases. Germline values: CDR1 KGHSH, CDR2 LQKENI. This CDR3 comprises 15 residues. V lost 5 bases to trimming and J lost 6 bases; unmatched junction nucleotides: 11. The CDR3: CASSGQGKRVPEAFF. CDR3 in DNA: TGTGCCAGCTCAGGACAGGGTAAGAGGGTCCCTGAAGCTTTCTTT.

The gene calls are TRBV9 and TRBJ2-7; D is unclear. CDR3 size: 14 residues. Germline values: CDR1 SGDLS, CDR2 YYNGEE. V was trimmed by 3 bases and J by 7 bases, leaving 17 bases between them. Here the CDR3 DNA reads TGTGCCAGCAGCGCACTGTGGTCCGTAGGGGAGCAGTACTTC. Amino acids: CASSALWSVGEQYF. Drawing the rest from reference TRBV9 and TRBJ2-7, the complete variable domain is DSGVTQTPKHLITATGQRVTLRCSPRSGDLSVYWYQQSLDQGLQFLIQYYNGEERAKGNILERFSAQQFPDLHSELNLSSLELGDSALYFCASSALWSVGEQYFGPGTRLTVT.

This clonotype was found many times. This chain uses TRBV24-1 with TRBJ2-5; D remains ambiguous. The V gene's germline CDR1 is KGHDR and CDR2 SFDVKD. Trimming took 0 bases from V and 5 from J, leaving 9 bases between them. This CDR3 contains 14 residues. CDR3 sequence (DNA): TGTGCCACCAGTGATTTGGAGGAAAGGGAGACCCAGTACTTC. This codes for CATSDLEERETQYF.